What follows describes a single T cell receptor beta chain. Treatment locations for all participants with HIV were in the United States. An immunoSEQ assay, version v3.0, was performed at survey level. What sequencing targeted per sample was roughly 40,000-50,000 T-cell genomes. The method was immunoSEQ multiplex PCR; TCRdb's version includes in-frame clones alone and lacks a portion of them. This sample carries 15,000 to 20,000 clones, around 80% of them seen once, and the ten largest clones take almost 8%. This sample was taken from a study of long-term antiretroviral therapy in people with HIV. There are 13 residues in the CDR3. CDR1 and CDR2 (germline): GTSNPN, SVGIG (reference sequence). V was clipped by 3 bases and J by 7 bases, with 15 bases between them.

This chain connects TRBV30 to TRBJ1-1; TRBD1 might be the D (6 bases). The material was unsorted PBMCs, obtained at the start of antiretroviral therapy, before treatment. This clonotype was sampled from a woman in her 40s with HIV. The DNA for the CDR3 is TGTGCCTGGAGGGTCGGGGGGCGTCTTGAAGCTTTCTTT. Translating gives CAWRVGGRLEAFF. The full variable domain, completed using reference TRBV30 and TRBJ1-1, is SQTIHQWPATLVQPVGSPLSLECTVEGTSNPNLYWYRQAAGRGLQLLFYSVGIGQISSEVPQNLSASRPQDRQFILSSKKLLLSDSGFYLCAWRVGGRLEAFFGQGTRLTVV.